A single T cell receptor (beta chain) is shown here with its context. This sample is drawn from a study of T cell responses to AZD1222 COVID-19 vaccine. This CDR3 spans 15 amino acids. The ends were cut back, 3 bases at V and 4 bases at J, with 15 bases in the middle. Per germline, CDR1 KGHSH and CDR2 LQKENI. The repertoire was sequenced with immunoSEQ multiplex PCR; TCRdb's copy has only in-frame clones and lacks some. Of about 130,000 clones listed, approximately 86% are singletons. The V and J genes are TRBV18 and TRBJ1-1; a possible D gene is TRBD1 (6 bases). The sequence derives from an adult in good health. Specimen: peripheral blood, collected on day 0 of AZD1222 vaccination. The CDR3 nucleotides are TGTGCCAGCTCACCCAACAGGGCCGCGGGCACTGAAGCTTTCTTT. Its translation is CASSPNRAAGTEAFF.